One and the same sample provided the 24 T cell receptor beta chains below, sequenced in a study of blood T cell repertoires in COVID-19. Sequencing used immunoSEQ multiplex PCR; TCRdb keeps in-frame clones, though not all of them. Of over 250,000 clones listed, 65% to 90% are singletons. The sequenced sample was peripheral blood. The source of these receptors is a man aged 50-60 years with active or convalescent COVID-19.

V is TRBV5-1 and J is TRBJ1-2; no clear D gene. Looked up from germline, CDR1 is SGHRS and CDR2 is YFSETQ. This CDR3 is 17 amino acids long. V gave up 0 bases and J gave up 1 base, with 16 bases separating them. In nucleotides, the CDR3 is TGCGCCAGCAGCTTGGGGGCCGTGTTGAGGGATAACTATGGCTACACCTTC. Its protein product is CASSLGAVLRDNYGYTF.

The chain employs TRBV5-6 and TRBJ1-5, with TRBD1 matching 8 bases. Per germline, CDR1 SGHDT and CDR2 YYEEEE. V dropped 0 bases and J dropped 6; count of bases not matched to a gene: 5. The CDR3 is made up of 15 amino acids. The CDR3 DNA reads TGTGCCAGCAGCTTGGGCAGGGGGCGAGGTCAGCCCCAGCATTTT. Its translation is CASSLGRGRGQPQHF.

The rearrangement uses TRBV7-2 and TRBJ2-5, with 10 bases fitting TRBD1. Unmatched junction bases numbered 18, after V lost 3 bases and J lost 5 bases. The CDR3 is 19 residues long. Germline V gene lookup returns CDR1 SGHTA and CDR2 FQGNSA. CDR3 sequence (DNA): TGTGCCAGCAGCTTGTCAGGGGGAACTTCCGGGACAGGGGTGGAGACCCAGTACTTC. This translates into CASSLSGGTSGTGVETQYF.

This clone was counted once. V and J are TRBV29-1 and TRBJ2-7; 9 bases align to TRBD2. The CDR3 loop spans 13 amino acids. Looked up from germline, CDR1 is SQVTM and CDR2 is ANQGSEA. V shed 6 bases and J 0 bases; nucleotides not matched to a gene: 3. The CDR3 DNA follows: TGCAGCGTCGTAGCGGGAGTCTCCTACGAGCAGTACTTC. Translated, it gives CSVVAGVSYEQYF.

CDR3 residues: CASSTRTGTTSTDTQYF. CDR3 coding DNA: TGTGCCAGCTCAACCCGGACAGGGACCACTAGCACAGATACGCAGTATTTT. The chain links TRBV18 to TRBJ2-3, with 8 bases that match TRBD1. Germline V CDR1 and CDR2: KGHSH, LQKENI. This CDR3 comprises 17 residues. The V gene end was trimmed by 5 bases and the J gene end by 0 bases; junction bases not matched to a gene: 10.

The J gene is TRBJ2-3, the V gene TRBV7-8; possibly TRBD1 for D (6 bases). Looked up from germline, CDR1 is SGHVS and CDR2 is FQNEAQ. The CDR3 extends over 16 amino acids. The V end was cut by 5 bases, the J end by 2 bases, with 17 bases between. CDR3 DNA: TGTGCCAGCAGCGGCCGGACAGAGACCTTCACAGATACGCAGTATTTT. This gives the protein CASSGRTETFTDTQYF. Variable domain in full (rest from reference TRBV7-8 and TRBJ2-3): GAGVSQSPRYKVAKRGQDVALRCDPISGHVSLFWYQQALGQGPEFLTYFQNEAQLDKSGLPSDRFFAERPEGSVSTLKIQRTQQEDSAVYLCASSGRTETFTDTQYFGPGTRLTVL.

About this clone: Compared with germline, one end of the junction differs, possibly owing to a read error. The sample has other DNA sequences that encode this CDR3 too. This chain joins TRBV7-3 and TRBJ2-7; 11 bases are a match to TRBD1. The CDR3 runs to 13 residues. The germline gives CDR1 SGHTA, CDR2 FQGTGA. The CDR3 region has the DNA TGCGCCAGCAGCTCAGGGACAGGGGGGGAGCAGTACTTC. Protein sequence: CASSSGTGGEQYF.

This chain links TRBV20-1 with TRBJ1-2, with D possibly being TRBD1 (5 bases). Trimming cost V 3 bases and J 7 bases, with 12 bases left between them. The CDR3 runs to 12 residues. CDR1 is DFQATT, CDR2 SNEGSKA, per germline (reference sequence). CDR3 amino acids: CSASRQNLGYTF. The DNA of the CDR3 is TGCAGTGCTAGTAGACAGAATCTTGGCTACACCTTC.

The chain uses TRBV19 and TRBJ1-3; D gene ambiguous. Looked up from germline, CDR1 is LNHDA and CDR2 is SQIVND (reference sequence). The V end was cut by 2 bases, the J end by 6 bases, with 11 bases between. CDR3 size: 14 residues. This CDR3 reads CASSISKAENTIYF. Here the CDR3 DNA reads TGTGCCAGTAGTATAAGCAAAGCGGAAAACACCATATATTTT. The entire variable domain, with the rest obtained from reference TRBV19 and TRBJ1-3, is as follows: DGGITQSPKYLFRKEGQNVTLSCEQNLNHDAMYWYRQDPGQGLRLIYYSQIVNDFQKGDIAEGYSVSREKKESFPLTVTSAQKNPTAFYLCASSISKAENTIYFGEGSWLTVV.

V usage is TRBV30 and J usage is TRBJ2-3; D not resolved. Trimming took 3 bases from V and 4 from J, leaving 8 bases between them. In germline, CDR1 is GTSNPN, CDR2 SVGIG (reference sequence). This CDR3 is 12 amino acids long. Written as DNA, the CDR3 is TGTGCCTGGAGCATAACAGCAGATACGCAGTATTTT. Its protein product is CAWSITADTQYF.

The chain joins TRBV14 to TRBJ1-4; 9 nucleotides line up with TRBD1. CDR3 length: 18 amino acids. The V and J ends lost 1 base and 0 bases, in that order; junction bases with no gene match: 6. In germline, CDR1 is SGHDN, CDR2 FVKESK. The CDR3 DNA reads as TGTGCCAGCAGCCAAGGTCCGGGACAGGGAGCAACTAATGAAAAACTGTTTTTT. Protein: CASSQGPGQGATNEKLFF.

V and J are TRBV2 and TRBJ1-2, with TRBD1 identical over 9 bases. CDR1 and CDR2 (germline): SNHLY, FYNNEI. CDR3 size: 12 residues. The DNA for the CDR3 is TGTGCTGAGGGGGGACAGGGCGCTGGCTACACCTTC. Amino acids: CAEGGQGAGYTF. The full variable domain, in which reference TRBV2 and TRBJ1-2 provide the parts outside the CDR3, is EPEVTQTPSHQVTQMGQEVILRCVPISNHLYFYWYRQILGQKVEFLVSFYNNEISEKSEIFDDQFSVERPDGSNFTLKIRSTKLEDSAMYFCAEGGQGAGYTFGSGTRLTVV.

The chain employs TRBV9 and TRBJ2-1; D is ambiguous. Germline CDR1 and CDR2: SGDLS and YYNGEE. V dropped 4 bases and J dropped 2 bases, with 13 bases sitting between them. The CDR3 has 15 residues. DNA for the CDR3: TGTGCCAGCAGCCCCTCCGGGTTCGCCTACAATGAGCAGTTCTTC. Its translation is CASSPSGFAYNEQFF.

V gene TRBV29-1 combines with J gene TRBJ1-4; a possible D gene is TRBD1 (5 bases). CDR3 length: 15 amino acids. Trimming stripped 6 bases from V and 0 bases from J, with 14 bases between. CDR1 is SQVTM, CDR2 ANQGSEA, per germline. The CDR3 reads CSVQGGTSTNEKLFF. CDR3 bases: TGCAGCGTCCAGGGTGGTACCTCAACTAATGAAAAACTGTTTTTT. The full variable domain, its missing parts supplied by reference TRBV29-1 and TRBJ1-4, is SAVISQKPSRDICQRGTSLTIQCQVDSQVTMMFWYRQQPGQSLTLIATANQGSEATYESGFVIDKFPISRPNLTFSTLTVSNMSPEDSSIYLCSVQGGTSTNEKLFFGSGTQLSVL.

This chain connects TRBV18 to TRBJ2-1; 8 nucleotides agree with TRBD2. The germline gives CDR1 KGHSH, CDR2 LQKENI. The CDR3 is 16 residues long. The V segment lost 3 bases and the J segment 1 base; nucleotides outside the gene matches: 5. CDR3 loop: CASSPGRGGSYNEQFF. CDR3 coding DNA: TGTGCCAGCTCACCCGGTCGGGGGGGATCCTACAATGAGCAGTTCTTC. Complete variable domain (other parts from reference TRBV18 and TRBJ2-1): NAGVMQNPRHLVRRRGQEARLRCSPMKGHSHVYWYRQLPEEGLKFMVYLQKENIIDESGMPKERFSAEFPKEGPSILRIQQVVRGDSAAYFCASSPGRGGSYNEQFFGPGTRLTVL.

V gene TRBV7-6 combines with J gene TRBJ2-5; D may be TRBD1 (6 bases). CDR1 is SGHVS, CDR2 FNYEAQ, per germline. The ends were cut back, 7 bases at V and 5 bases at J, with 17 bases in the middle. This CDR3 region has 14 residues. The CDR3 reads CASNLRTAGETQYF. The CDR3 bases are TGTGCCAGCAACCTAAGGACAGCAGGGGAGACCCAGTACTTC. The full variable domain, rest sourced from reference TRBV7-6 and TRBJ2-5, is GAGVSQSPRYKVTKRGQDVALRCDPISGHVSLYWYRQALGQGPEFLTYFNYEAQQDKSGLPNDRFSAERPEGSISTLTIQRTEQRDSAMYRCASNLRTAGETQYFGPGTRLLVL.

This chain's CDR3 is CASQRLYEQYF. The CDR3 bases are TGTGCCAGCCAGCGTCTCTACGAGCAGTACTTC. This rearrangement joins TRBV28 to TRBJ2-7; unclear D gene. Germline values: CDR1 MDHEN, CDR2 SYDVKM. V was trimmed by 8 bases and J by 3 bases, leaving 8 bases between them. CDR3 size: 11 residues. The complete variable domain, with remaining parts taken from reference TRBV28 and TRBJ2-7, reads DVKVTQSSRYLVKRTGEKVFLECVQDMDHENMFWYRQDPGLGLRLIYFSYDVKMKEKGDIPEGYSVSREKKERFSLILESASTNQTSMYLCASQRLYEQYFGPGTRLTVT.

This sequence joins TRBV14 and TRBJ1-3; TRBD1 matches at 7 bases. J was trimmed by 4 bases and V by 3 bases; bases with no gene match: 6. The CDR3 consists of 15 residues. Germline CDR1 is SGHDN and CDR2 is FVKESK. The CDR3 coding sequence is TGTGCCAGCAGCCAGCGACAGGGAGGAGGAAACACCATATATTTT. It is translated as CASSQRQGGGNTIYF.

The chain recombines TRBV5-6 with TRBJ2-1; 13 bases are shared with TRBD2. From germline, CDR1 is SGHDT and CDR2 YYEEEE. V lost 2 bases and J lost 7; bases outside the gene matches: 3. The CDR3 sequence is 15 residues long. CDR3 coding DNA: TGTGCCAGCAGCTTACTAGCGGGAGGGGGTAATGAGCAGTTCTTC. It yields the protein CASSLLAGGGNEQFF.

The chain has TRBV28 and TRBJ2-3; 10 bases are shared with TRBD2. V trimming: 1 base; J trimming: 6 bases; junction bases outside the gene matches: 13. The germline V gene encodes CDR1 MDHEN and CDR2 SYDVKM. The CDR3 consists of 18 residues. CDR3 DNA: TGTGCCAGCAGTTTATTATCGGCGCCTAGCGGGAGAGAGGATACGCAGTATTTT. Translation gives CASSLLSAPSGREDTQYF.

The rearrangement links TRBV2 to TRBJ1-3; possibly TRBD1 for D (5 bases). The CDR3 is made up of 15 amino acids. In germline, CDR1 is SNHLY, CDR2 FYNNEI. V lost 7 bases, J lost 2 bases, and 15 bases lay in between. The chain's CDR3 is CASTSPGGTGNTIYF. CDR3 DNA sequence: TGTGCCAGCACCTCCCCCGGGGGAACTGGAAACACCATATATTTT. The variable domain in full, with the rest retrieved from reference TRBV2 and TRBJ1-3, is EPEVTQTPSHQVTQMGQEVILRCVPISNHLYFYWYRQILGQKVEFLVSFYNNEISEKSEIFDDQFSVERPDGSNFTLKIRSTKLEDSAMYFCASTSPGGTGNTIYFGEGSWLTVV.

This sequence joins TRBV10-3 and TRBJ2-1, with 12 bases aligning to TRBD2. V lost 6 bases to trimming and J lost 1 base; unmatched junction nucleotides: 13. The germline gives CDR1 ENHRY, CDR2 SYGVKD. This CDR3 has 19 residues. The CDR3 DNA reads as TGTGCCATCAGCGCTCCCGGGACTAGCGGGTTAGGATCCTACAATGAGCAGTTCTTC. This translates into CAISAPGTSGLGSYNEQFF.

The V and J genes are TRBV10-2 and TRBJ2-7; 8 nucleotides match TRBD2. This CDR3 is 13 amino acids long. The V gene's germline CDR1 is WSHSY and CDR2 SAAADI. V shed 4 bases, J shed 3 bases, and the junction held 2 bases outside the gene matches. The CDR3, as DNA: TGCGCCAGCAGTGTACGGGAGGGCTACGAGCAGTACTTC. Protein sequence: CASSVREGYEQYF.

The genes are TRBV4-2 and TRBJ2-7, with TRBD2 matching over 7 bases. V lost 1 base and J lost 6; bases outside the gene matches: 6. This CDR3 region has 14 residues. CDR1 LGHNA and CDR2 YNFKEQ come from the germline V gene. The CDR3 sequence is CASSQVTGGAEQYF. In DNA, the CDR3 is TGTGCCAGCAGCCAAGTAACGGGAGGAGCCGAGCAGTACTTC.